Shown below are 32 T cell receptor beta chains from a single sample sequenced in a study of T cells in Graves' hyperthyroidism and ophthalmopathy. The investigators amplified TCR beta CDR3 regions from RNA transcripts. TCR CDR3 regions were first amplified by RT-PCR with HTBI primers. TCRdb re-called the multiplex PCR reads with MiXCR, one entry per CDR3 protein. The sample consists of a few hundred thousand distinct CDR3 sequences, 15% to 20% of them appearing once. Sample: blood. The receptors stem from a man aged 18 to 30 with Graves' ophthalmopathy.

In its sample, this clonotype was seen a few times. The CDR3 reads CASSPVGGGSGNEQFF. CDR3 in DNA: TGTGCCAGTAGCCCAGTCGGGGGGGGGTCGGGAAATGAGCAGTTCTTC. The chain uses TRBV19 and TRBJ2-1; 8 nucleotides match TRBD2. The V segment lost 6 bases and the J segment 7 bases; nucleotides outside the gene matches: 14. Germline assignment: CDR1 LNHDA and CDR2 SQIVND (reference sequence). This CDR3 has 16 amino acids.

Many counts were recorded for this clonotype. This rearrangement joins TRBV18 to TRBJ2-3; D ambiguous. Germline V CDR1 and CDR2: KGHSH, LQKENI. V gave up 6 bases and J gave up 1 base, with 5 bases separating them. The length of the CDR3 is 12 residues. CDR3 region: CASSHGTDTQYF. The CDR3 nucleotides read TGTGCCAGCTCTCACGGCACAGATACGCAGTATTTT.

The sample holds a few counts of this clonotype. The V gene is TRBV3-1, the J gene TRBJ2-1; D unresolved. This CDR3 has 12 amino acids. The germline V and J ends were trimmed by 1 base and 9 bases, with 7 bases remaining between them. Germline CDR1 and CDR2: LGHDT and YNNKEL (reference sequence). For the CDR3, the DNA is TGTGCCAGCAGCCAAGCCAGCACTGAGCAGTTCTTC. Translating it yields CASSQASTEQFF.

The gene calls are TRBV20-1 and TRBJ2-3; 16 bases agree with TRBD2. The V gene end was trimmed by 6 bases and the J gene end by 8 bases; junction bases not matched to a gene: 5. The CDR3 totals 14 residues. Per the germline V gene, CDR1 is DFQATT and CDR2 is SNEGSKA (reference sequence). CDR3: CSASGLAGGTTQYF. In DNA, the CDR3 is TGCAGTGCCTCGGGACTAGCGGGGGGGACTACGCAGTATTTT.

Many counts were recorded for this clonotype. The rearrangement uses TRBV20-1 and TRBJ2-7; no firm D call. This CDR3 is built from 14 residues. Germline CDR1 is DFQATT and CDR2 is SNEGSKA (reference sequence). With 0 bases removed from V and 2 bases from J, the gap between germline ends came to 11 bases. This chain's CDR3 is CSARDWTITYEQYF. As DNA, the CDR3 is TGCAGTGCTAGAGACTGGACCATAACCTACGAGCAGTACTTC.

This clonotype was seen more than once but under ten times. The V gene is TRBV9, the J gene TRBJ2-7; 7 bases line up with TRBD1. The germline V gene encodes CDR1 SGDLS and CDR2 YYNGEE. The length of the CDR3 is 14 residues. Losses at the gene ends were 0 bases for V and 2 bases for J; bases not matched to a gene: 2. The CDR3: CASSVEGAPYEQYF. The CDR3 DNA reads TGTGCCAGCAGCGTAGAGGGGGCCCCCTACGAGCAGTACTTC.

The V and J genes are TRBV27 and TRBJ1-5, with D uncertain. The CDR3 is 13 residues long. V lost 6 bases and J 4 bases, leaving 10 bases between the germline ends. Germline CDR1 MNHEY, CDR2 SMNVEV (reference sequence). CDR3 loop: CASRRPGNQPQHF. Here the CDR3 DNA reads TGTGCCAGCAGGAGACCGGGGAATCAGCCCCAGCATTTT.

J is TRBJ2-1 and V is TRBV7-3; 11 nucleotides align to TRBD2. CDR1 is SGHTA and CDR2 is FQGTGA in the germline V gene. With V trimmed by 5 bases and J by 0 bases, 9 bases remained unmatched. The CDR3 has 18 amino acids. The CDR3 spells CASSETGTSGYSYNEQFF. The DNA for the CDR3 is TGTGCCAGCAGCGAAACCGGGACTAGCGGATACTCCTACAATGAGCAGTTCTTC.

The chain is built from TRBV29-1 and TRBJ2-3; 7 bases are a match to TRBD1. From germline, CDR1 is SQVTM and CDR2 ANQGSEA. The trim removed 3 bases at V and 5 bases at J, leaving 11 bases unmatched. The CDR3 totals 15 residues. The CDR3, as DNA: TGCAGCGTTGATAGTTTAGGGGGCTCCGGAGATACGCAGTATTTT. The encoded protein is CSVDSLGGSGDTQYF.

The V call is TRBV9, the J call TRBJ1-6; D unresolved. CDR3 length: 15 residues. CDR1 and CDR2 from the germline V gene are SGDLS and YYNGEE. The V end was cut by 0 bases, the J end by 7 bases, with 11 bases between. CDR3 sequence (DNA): TGTGCCAGCAGCGTAGCACCGGGAACGAATTCACCCCTCCACTTT. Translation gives CASSVAPGTNSPLHF.

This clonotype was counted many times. Written as DNA, the CDR3 is TGTGCCAGCAGGGACTATGGCAACGAGCAGTACTTC. Protein: CASRDYGNEQYF. J is TRBJ2-7 and V is TRBV27; possibly TRBD2 for D (6 bases). Germline V gene lookup returns CDR1 MNHEY and CDR2 SMNVEV (reference sequence). The CDR3 has 12 residues. V lost 6 bases and J lost 5, with 11 bases in between.

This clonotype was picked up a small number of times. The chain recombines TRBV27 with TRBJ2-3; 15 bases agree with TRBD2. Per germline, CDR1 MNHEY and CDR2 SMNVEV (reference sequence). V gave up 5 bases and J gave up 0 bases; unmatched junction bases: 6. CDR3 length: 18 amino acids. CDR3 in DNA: TGTGCCAGCAGTGAAGGACTAGCGGGGGGGTCTAGCACAGATACGCAGTATTTT. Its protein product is CASSEGLAGGSSTDTQYF.

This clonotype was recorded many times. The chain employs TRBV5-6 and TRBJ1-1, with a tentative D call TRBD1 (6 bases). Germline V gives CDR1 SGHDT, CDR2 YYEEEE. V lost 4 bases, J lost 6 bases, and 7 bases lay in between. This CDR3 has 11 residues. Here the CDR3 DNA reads TGTGCCAGCAGCACAGGGCCTGAAGCTTTCTTT. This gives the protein CASSTGPEAFF.

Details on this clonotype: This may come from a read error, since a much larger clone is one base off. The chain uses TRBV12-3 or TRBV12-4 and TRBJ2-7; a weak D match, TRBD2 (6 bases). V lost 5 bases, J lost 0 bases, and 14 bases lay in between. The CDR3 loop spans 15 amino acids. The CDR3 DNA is TGTGCCAGCAGTGAGGGACTGATGAGCTCCTACGAGCAGTACTTC. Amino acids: CASSEGLMSSYEQYF.

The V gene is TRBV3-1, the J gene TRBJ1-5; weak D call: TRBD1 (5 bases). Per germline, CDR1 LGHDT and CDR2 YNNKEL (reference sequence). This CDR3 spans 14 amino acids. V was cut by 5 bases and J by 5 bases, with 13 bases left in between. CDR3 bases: TGTGCCAGCAGCTACGGGACCGCAGATCAGCCCCAGCATTTT. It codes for CASSYGTADQPQHF.

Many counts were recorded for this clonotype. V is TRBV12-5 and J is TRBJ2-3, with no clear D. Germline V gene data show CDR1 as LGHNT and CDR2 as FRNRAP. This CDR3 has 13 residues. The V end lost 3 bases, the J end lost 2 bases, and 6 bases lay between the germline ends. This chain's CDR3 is CASGFQVTDTQYF. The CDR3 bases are TGTGCTAGTGGTTTCCAGGTCACAGATACGCAGTATTTT.

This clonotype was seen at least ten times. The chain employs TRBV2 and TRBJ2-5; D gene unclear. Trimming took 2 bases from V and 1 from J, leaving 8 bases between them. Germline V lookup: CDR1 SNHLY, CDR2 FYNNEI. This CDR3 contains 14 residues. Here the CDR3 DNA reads TGTGCCAGCAGTGAATCCTCCCTCCAAGAGACCCAGTACTTC. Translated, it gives CASSESSLQETQYF.

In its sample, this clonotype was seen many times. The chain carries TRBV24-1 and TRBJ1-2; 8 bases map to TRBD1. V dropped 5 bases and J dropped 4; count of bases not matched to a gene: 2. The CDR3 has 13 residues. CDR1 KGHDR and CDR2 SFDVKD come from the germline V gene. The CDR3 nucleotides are TGTGCCACCAGTGGCGACAGGGGCTATGGCTACACCTTC. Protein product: CATSGDRGYGYTF.

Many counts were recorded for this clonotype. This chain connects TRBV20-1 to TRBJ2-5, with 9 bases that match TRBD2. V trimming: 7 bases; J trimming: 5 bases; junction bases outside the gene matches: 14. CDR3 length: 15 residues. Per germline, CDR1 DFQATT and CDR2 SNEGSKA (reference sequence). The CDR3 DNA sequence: TGCAGTGGCCCCCGGGGCGGGGGGGCGGCGGAGACCCAGTACTTC. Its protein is CSGPRGGGAAETQYF.

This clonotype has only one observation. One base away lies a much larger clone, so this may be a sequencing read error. CDR3 region: CATSRGPDYIF. CDR3 sequence (DNA): TGTGCCACCTCACGGGGGCCTGACTACATCTTC. The chain carries TRBV6-1 and TRBJ1-2, with D maybe TRBD1 (6 bases). In germline, CDR1 is MNHNS, CDR2 SASEGT. This CDR3 spans 11 amino acids.

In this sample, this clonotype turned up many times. The CDR3: CASSFTSKGAHTQYF. Written as DNA, the CDR3 is TGTGCCAGCAGCTTTACGAGTAAGGGGGCTCATACGCAGTATTTT. The chain employs TRBV11-2 and TRBJ2-3, with 7 positions matching TRBD1. V trimming: 3 bases; J trimming: 7 bases; junction bases outside the gene matches: 10. The CDR3 runs 15 residues. CDR1 and CDR2 (germline): SGHAT, FQNNGV.

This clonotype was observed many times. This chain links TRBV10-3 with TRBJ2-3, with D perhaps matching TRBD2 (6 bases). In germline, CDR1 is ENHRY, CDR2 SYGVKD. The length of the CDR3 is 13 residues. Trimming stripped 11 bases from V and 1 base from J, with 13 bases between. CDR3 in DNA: TGTGCCCTTGCGGGGCCAGGCACAGATACGCAGTATTTT. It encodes CALAGPGTDTQYF.

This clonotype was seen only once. The CDR3 spells CASSQGSTLGGYTF. Written as DNA, the CDR3 is TGTGCCAGCAGCCAAGGAAGTACCCTTGGTGGCTACACCTTC. The rearrangement joins TRBV6-1 to TRBJ1-2; D call uncertain. This CDR3 comprises 14 residues. Germline assignment: CDR1 MNHNS and CDR2 SASEGT. Trimming left V 6 bases short and J 7 bases short, with 18 bases between.

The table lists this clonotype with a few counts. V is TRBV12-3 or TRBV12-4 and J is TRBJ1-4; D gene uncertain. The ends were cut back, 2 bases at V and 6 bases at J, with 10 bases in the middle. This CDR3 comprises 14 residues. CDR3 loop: CASSLRRRDEKLFF. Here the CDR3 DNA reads TGTGCCAGCAGTTTAAGGCGTAGAGATGAAAAACTGTTTTTT.

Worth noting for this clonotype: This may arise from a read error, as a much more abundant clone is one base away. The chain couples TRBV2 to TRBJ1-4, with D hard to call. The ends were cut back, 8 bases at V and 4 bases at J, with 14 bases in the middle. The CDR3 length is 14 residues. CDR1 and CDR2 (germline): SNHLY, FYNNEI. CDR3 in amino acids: CASGVRQINEKLFF. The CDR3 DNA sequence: TGTGCCAGCGGTGTGAGGCAGATTAATGAAAAACTGTTTTTT.

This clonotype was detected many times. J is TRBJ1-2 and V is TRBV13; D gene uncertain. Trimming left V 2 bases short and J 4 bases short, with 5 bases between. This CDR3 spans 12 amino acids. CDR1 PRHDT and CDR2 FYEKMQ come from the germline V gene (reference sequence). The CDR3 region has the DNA TGTGCCAGCAGCTTACCAGGCTATGGCTACACCTTC. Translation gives CASSLPGYGYTF.

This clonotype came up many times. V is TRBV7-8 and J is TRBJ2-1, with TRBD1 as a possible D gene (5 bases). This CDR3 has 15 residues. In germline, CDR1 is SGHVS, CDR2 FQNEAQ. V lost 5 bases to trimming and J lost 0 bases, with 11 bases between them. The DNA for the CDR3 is TGTGCCAGCAGCCTAGGGGAACTCTCCTACAATGAGCAGTTCTTC. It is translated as CASSLGELSYNEQFF.

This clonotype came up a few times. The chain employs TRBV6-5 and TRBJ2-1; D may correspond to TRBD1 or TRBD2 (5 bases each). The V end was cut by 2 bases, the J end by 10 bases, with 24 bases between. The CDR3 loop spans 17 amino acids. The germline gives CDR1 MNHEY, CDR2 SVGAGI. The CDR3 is CASSYPTLPGPQREQFF. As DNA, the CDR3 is TGTGCCAGCAGTTACCCTACTCTACCGGGACCTCAGAGGGAGCAGTTCTTC.

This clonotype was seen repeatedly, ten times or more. This CDR3 reads CASGRGGTSSPLHF. The CDR3 DNA reads TGCGCCAGCGGGCGCGGGGGAACCAGCTCACCCCTCCACTTT. This chain connects TRBV5-1 to TRBJ1-6; tentatively, D is TRBD1 (5 bases). There are 14 residues in the CDR3. In germline, CDR1 is SGHRS, CDR2 YFSETQ. Deletions cut 7 bases from V and 10 bases from J, with 18 bases between.

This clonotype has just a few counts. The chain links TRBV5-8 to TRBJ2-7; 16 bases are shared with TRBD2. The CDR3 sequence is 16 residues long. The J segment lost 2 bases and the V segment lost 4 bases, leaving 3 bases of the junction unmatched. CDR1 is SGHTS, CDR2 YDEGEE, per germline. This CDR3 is CASSTGLAGGPYEQYF. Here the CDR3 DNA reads TGTGCCAGCAGCACGGGACTAGCGGGGGGGCCCTACGAGCAGTACTTC.

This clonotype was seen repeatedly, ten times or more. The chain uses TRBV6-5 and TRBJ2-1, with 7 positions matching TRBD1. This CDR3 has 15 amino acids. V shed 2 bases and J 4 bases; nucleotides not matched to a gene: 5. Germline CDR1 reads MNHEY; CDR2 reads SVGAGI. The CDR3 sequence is CASSYPGQKYNEQFF. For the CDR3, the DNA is TGTGCCAGCAGTTACCCGGGACAGAAATACAATGAGCAGTTCTTC.

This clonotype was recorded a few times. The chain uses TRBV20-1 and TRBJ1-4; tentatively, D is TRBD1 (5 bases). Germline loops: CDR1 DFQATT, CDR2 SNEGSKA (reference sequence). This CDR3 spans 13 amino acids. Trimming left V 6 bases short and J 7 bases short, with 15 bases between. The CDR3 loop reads CSASPTGREKLFF. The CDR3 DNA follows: TGCAGTGCGAGCCCAACAGGTCGTGAAAAACTGTTTTTT.